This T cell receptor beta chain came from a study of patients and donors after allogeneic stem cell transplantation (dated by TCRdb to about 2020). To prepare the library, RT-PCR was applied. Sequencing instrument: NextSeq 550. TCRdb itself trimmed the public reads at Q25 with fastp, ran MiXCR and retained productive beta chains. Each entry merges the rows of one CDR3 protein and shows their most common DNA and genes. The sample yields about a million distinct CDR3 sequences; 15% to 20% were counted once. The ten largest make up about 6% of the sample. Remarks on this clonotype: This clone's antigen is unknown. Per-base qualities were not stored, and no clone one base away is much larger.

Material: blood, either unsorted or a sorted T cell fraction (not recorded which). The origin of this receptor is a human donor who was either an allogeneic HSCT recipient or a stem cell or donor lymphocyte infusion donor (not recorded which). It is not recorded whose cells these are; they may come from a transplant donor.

The CDR3 here reads CASSPKGRGSGELFF. The DNA is as follows: TGTGCCAGCAGCCCTAAGGGGAGAGGCAGCGGGGAGCTGTTTTTT. The chain couples TRBV6-1 to TRBJ2-2, with the D gene possibly TRBD1 or TRBD2, each one fitting 5 bases. CDR1 and CDR2 are drawn from the germline V gene: MNHNS, SASEGT. The CDR3, cysteine through phenylalanine, is 15 amino acids long. The DNA shown is the 45-base CDR3, in frame from base 1. Cut back by 6 bases and 7 bases, the V and J ends lie 18 bases apart.